Below, 18 T cell receptor beta chains from the same sample are listed, as sequenced in a study of blood T cell repertoires in COVID-19 (dated by TCRdb to 2020 to 2022). Library preparation used the immunoSEQ multiplex PCR assay. What TCRdb holds here is the immuneACCESS table cut down to in-frame rearrangements. Part of the clones is not present; checked against another copy, under half of the missing clones reflect an unresolved V gene, and the others are unexplained. The table for this sample lists about 230,000 clones; 85% to 90% of them were counted only once. The ten largest clones add up to roughly 10% of the sample. The specimen was peripheral blood. The receptors were gathered from a man aged 45 to 65 with COVID-19, enrolled during active disease.

The genes are TRBV27 and TRBJ2-2; 11 positions match TRBD2. V shed 7 bases and J 10 bases; nucleotides not matched to a gene: 5. This CDR3 comprises 13 residues. The V gene's germline CDR1 is MNHEY and CDR2 SMNVEV (reference sequence). As DNA, the CDR3 is TGTGCCAGCAAACTAGCGGGAGTTCAGGAGCTGTTTTTT. Translated: CASKLAGVQELFF.

This chain uses TRBV9 with TRBJ2-3, with 9 bases lining up with TRBD2. Germline V lookup: CDR1 SGDLS, CDR2 YYNGEE. V was clipped by 0 bases and J by 0 bases; unmatched bases: 2. CDR3 size: 16 residues. The CDR3 bases are TGTGCCAGCAGCGTAGGACTAGCGGTTAGCACAGATACGCAGTATTTT. This encodes CASSVGLAVSTDTQYF. Looking up the rest from reference TRBV9 and TRBJ2-3 gives the full variable domain: DSGVTQTPKHLITATGQRVTLRCSPRSGDLSVYWYQQSLDQGLQFLIQYYNGEERAKGNILERFSAQQFPDLHSELNLSSLELGDSALYFCASSVGLAVSTDTQYFGPGTRLTVL.

This clone was observed once. The gene calls are TRBV14 and TRBJ2-7; no clear D. The CDR3 consists of 13 residues. Per germline, CDR1 SGHDN and CDR2 FVKESK. Trimming removed 2 bases at V and 1 base at J, with 6 bases between. CDR3 residues: CASSQQVSYEQYF. The CDR3 DNA reads TGTGCCAGCAGCCAACAGGTTTCCTACGAGCAGTACTTC. The variable domain in full, completed from reference TRBV14 and TRBJ2-7, reads EAGVTQFPSHSVIEKGQTVTLRCDPISGHDNLYWYRRVMGKEIKFLLHFVKESKQDESGMPNNRFLAERTGGTYSTLKVQPAELEDSGVYFCASSQQVSYEQYFGPGTRLTVT.

This clone was seen only once. The CDR3 DNA reads as TGTGCCAGCAGCTTAAGCCCAGCGGGGGATATCAATGAGCAGTTCTTC. Residues: CASSLSPAGDINEQFF. The gene calls are TRBV11-3 and TRBJ2-1; 8 bases fit TRBD2. Germline CDR1 SGHNT, CDR2 YENEEA. CDR3 length: 16 amino acids. Germline trimming cut 2 bases from V and 6 bases from J; bases unmatched to any gene: 9.

The V gene is TRBV6-2 or TRBV6-3, the J gene TRBJ2-4; maybe TRBD2 (5 bases). This CDR3 region has 17 residues. V gave up 5 bases and J gave up 0 bases, with 17 bases separating them. Germline CDR1 MNHEY, CDR2 SVGEGT. CDR3: CASSTRAAGGAKNIQYF. CDR3 sequence (DNA): TGTGCCAGCAGTACCCGGGCGGCAGGAGGAGCCAAAAACATTCAGTACTTC.

The gene calls are TRBV18 and TRBJ2-2; 7 nucleotides line up with TRBD2. Germline lookup yields CDR1 KGHSH and CDR2 LQKENI. The CDR3 contains 18 residues. J gave up 4 bases and V 3 bases, and 14 bases lay outside the gene matches. CDR3 DNA sequence: TGTGCCAGCTCACCGGGCCCCCGCGGGGGTAGCGGCACCGGGGAGCTGTTTTTT. Translated: CASSPGPRGGSGTGELFF.

The chain has TRBV19 and TRBJ1-5; D may be TRBD1 (5 bases). V gave up 4 bases and J gave up 3 bases, with 16 bases separating them. Germline lookup yields CDR1 LNHDA and CDR2 SQIVND (reference sequence). The CDR3 is 16 amino acids. The CDR3 reads CASSNRGQLNNQPQHF. Written as DNA, the CDR3 is TGTGCCAGTAGTAATAGAGGACAACTCAACAATCAGCCCCAGCATTTT.

The chain has TRBV3-1 (or the pseudogene TRBV3-2) and TRBJ1-5; D is uncertain. Trimming shortened V by 0 bases and J by 0 bases, and 9 bases separated the two germline ends. Germline CDR1 is LGHDT and CDR2 is YNNKEL (reference sequence). This CDR3 has 16 residues. The DNA of the CDR3 is TGTGCCAGCAGCCAAGATTCGGGAAATAGCAATCAGCCCCAGCATTTT. Protein: CASSQDSGNSNQPQHF.

This rearrangement joins TRBV21-1 to TRBJ1-2; TRBD1, the D gene given by the table, was not confirmed from the DNA. TRBV21-1 is assigned pseudogene status. This CDR3 has 16 residues. CDR3 residues: CASSNPPTGGEDGYTF. The CDR3 nucleotides are TGTGCCAGCAGCAACCCACCGACAGGGGGCGAGGATGGCTACACCTTC.

V gene TRBV18 combines with J gene TRBJ2-1; 12 positions agree with TRBD2. Germline-derived CDR1 and CDR2 are KGHSH and LQKENI. The J segment lost 5 bases and the V segment lost 5 bases, leaving 4 bases of the junction unmatched. The CDR3 totals 15 residues. Here the CDR3 reads CASSSTSGRNNEQFF. The DNA for the CDR3 is TGTGCCAGCTCATCCACTAGCGGGAGGAACAATGAGCAGTTCTTC. The full variable domain, rest sourced from reference TRBV18 and TRBJ2-1, is NAGVMQNPRHLVRRRGQEARLRCSPMKGHSHVYWYRQLPEEGLKFMVYLQKENIIDESGMPKERFSAEFPKEGPSILRIQQVVRGDSAAYFCASSSTSGRNNEQFFGPGTRLTVL.

The table lists this clone with many counts. This sequence joins TRBV5-1 and TRBJ1-1, with no clear D. CDR1 and CDR2 (germline): SGHRS, YFSETQ. There are 14 residues in the CDR3. The ends were cut back, 3 bases at V and 1 base at J, with 10 bases in the middle. CDR3 in DNA: TGCGCCAGCAGCTACCCCCGGGAGAACACTGAAGCTTTCTTT. This translates into CASSYPRENTEAFF.

This clone was recorded once. This rearrangement joins TRBV30 to TRBJ1-2, with 11 bases lining up with TRBD1. Germline lookup yields CDR1 GTSNPN and CDR2 SVGIG (reference sequence). There are 12 residues in the CDR3. J lost 7 bases, V lost 7 bases, and 5 bases had no gene match. CDR3 DNA sequence: TGTGCCTCCGGACAGGGGGCGCGTGGCTACACCTTC. It translates to CASGQGARGYTF.

The chain links TRBV30 to TRBJ2-5; 16 bases match TRBD2. Per germline, CDR1 GTSNPN and CDR2 SVGIG (reference sequence). This CDR3 has 16 residues. The J segment lost 3 bases and the V segment lost 3 bases, leaving 4 bases of the junction unmatched. The CDR3 here is CAWSSGTSGGEETQYF. CDR3 DNA sequence: TGTGCCTGGAGCTCCGGGACTAGCGGGGGGGAAGAGACCCAGTACTTC. Filled out from reference TRBV30 and TRBJ2-5, the complete variable domain reads SQTIHQWPATLVQPVGSPLSLECTVEGTSNPNLYWYRQAAGRGLQLLFYSVGIGQISSEVPQNLSASRPQDRQFILSSKKLLLSDSGFYLCAWSSGTSGGEETQYFGPGTRLLVL.

This clone was detected once. The V call is TRBV29-1, the J call TRBJ2-1; 9 bases fit TRBD2. Germline CDR1 and CDR2: SQVTM and ANQGSEA. The CDR3 is made up of 16 amino acids. V trimming: 6 bases; J trimming: 2 bases; junction bases outside the gene matches: 11. This CDR3 reads CSVSRLAEKTYNEQFF. CDR3 sequence (DNA): TGCAGCGTCTCTAGACTAGCGGAGAAAACCTACAATGAGCAGTTCTTC.

This clone has a single count. The genes are TRBV3-1 (or the pseudogene TRBV3-2) and TRBJ2-1, with D maybe TRBD1 (6 bases). The V end lost 0 bases, the J end lost 7 bases, and 13 bases lay between the germline ends. This CDR3 contains 15 residues. Germline V CDR1 and CDR2: LGHDT, YNNKEL (reference sequence). In nucleotides, the CDR3 is TGTGCCAGCAGCCAAGATCCCCGGACAGTGAATGAGCAGTTCTTC. Its translation: CASSQDPRTVNEQFF.

This chain joins TRBV28 and TRBJ1-2; D might be TRBD1 (5 bases). The length of the CDR3 is 14 residues. Germline values: CDR1 MDHEN, CDR2 SYDVKM. Deletions cut 2 bases from V and 8 bases from J, with 15 bases between. CDR3 coding DNA: TGTGCCAGCAGTTTAACAGGCCGGGTTTGGGGCTACACCTTC. Residues: CASSLTGRVWGYTF.

The chain employs TRBV24-1 and TRBJ2-1; TRBD1 aligns across 11 bases. CDR1 is KGHDR and CDR2 is SFDVKD in the germline V gene. The CDR3 spans 16 residues. V was pared by 4 bases and J by 4 bases, with 5 bases of the junction left unmatched. CDR3 bases: TGTGCCACCAGTGACTCCGGGACAGGGGGTTACAATGAGCAGTTCTTC. Its protein is CATSDSGTGGYNEQFF.

The V gene is TRBV6-5, the J gene TRBJ2-2, with D possibly matching TRBD1 (6 bases). V shed 7 bases and J shed 5 bases, with 14 bases lying between them. The length of the CDR3 is 14 residues. Germline loops: CDR1 MNHEY, CDR2 SVGAGI. CDR3 in DNA: TGTGCCAGCATGAGACAGGAGCGAACCGGGGAGCTGTTTTTT. Its translation is CASMRQERTGELFF.